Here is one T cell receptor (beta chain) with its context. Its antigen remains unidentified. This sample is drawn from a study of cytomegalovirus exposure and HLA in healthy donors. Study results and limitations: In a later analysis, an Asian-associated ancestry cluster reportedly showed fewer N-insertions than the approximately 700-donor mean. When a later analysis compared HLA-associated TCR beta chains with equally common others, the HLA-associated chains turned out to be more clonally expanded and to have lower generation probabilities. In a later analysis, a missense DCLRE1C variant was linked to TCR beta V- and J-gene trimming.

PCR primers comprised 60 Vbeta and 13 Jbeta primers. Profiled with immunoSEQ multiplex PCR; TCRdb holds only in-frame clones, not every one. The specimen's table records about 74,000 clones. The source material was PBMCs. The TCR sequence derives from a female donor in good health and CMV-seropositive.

The CDR3 protein is CASSQVTGQGDTQYF. The CDR3 region has the DNA TGCGCCAGCAGCCAAGTTACAGGCCAAGGGGATACGCAGTATTTT. The chain recombines TRBV4-3 with TRBJ2-3, with D possibly being TRBD1 (5 bases). This CDR3 comprises 15 residues. Trimming cost V 1 base and J 6 bases, with 14 bases left between them. Germline lookup yields CDR1 LGHNA and CDR2 YSLEER.